One and the same sample provided the 30 T cell receptor beta chains below, sequenced in a study of low-dose radiotherapy and immunotherapy resistance in tumors. Time point defined: after trial treatment. Treatment described: LDRT plus nivolumab, ipilimumab, low-dose cyclophosphamide and aspirin (RACIN trial). PCR amplification of the TCRs was performed with Phusion for 20 to 25 PCR cycles, and it relied on a constant-region primer together with a V-primer adapter. TCRdb redid the calling of the reads with MiXCR, one entry per CDR3 protein. The sample carries approximately 52,000 distinct CDR3 sequences, 33% recorded once. The input for sequencing was PBMCs, taken after low-dose radiotherapy plus immunotherapy. The receptors come from a male donor with rectosigmoid adenocarcinoma.

The J gene is TRBJ2-7, the V gene TRBV5-4; 7 nucleotides align to TRBD2. CDR3 length: 16 residues. CDR1 and CDR2 from the germline V gene are SGHNT and YYREEE (reference sequence). With V trimmed by 4 bases and J by 0 bases, 10 bases remained unmatched. Written as DNA, the CDR3 is TGTGCCAGCAGCCCAACGGCGGGAGTAAGCTCCTACGAGCAGTACTTC. Translation: CASSPTAGVSSYEQYF.

The table lists this clonotype with a few counts. The gene calls are TRBV11-2 and TRBJ2-1; 10 bases align to TRBD2. J lost 0 bases, V lost 6 bases, and 5 bases had no gene match. This CDR3 comprises 16 residues. Germline V CDR1 and CDR2: SGHAT, FQNNGV. CDR3 bases: TGTGCCAGCAGAAGAAGCGGGAGGGTCTCCTACAATGAGCAGTTCTTC. This encodes CASRRSGRVSYNEQFF.

This clonotype was found many times. The rearrangement joins TRBV5-1 to TRBJ2-7; D could derive from TRBD1 or TRBD2 (5 bases each). Trimming left V 4 bases short and J 6 bases short, with 20 bases between. The CDR3 is 15 amino acids. Germline CDR1 is SGHRS and CDR2 is YFSETQ. The CDR3 region has the DNA TGCGCCAGCAGCCCGAAACGGGACGGCTTAAGCGAGCAGTACTTC. Translation: CASSPKRDGLSEQYF.

This clonotype showed up just a few times. This chain links TRBV29-1 with TRBJ2-6, with unresolved D. The length of the CDR3 is 13 residues. Germline V gives CDR1 SQVTM, CDR2 ANQGSEA. Trimming took 6 bases from V and 4 from J, leaving 10 bases between them. CDR3 sequence: CSVSEVGANVLTF. As DNA, the CDR3 is TGCAGCGTGTCAGAGGTGGGGGCCAACGTCCTGACTTTC.

The genes are TRBV7-9 and TRBJ2-5; 8 nucleotides line up with TRBD2. J was trimmed by 7 bases and V by 7 bases; bases with no gene match: 14. Germline CDR1 SEHNR, CDR2 FQNEAQ (reference sequence). This CDR3 spans 15 amino acids. Here the CDR3 DNA reads TGTGCCAGCATGCCCCGGGGGGGGGCCATGATGACCCAGTACTTC. Protein: CASMPRGGAMMTQYF.

This clonotype has at least ten counts. The V gene is TRBV7-2, the J gene TRBJ2-5; TRBD1 matches at 7 bases. The V segment lost 5 bases and the J segment 4 bases; nucleotides outside the gene matches: 7. Germline V gives CDR1 SGHTA, CDR2 FQGNSA. This CDR3 has 14 residues. The CDR3 bases are TGTGCCAGCAGCCCCGGGACAGTAATAGAGACCCAGTACTTC. Translating it yields CASSPGTVIETQYF.

Many counts were recorded for this clonotype. This sequence joins TRBV4-3 and TRBJ2-3; D is unclear. The CDR3 sequence is 14 residues long. The germline V gene encodes CDR1 LGHNA and CDR2 YSLEER. The V and J ends lost 0 bases and 6 bases respectively, with 10 bases between them. The CDR3 nucleotides are TGCGCCAGCAGCCAAGATCTTTGGGGTGATACGCAGTATTTT. It yields the protein CASSQDLWGDTQYF.

This clonotype was observed a handful of times. Written as DNA, the CDR3 is TGTGCCAGCAGCTTGTTCGGGACACCTACCTACGAGCAGTACTTC. Its protein product is CASSLFGTPTYEQYF. The chain links TRBV5-6 to TRBJ2-7, with D perhaps TRBD1 (6 bases). The CDR3 is made up of 15 amino acids. V lost 1 base and J lost 2, with 13 bases in between. CDR1 SGHDT and CDR2 YYEEEE come from the germline V gene.

The chain carries TRBV18 and TRBJ2-1; TRBD1 is a possible D gene (5 bases). Trimming cost V 0 bases and J 5 bases, with 11 bases left between them. The CDR3 runs 15 residues. Germline V gene sequence: CDR1 KGHSH, CDR2 LQKENI. The DNA for the CDR3 is TGTGCCAGCTCACCACCGAGGACACCCCACAATGAGCAGTTCTTC. Its protein is CASSPPRTPHNEQFF.

The chain couples TRBV2 to TRBJ2-3, with TRBD1 identical over 8 bases. Germline-derived CDR1 and CDR2 are SNHLY and FYNNEI. This CDR3 contains 15 residues. The V segment lost 6 bases and the J segment 0 bases; nucleotides outside the gene matches: 5. The CDR3 sequence is CASRGQVFSTDTQYF. CDR3 DNA: TGTGCCAGCAGGGGACAGGTCTTTAGCACAGATACGCAGTATTTT.

Comment on this clonotype: This is likely an artifact of a read error, given a far larger clone one base away. The chain has TRBV5-7 and TRBJ1-2, with unresolved D. TRBV5-7 is recorded as an ORF, its role being uncertain. Trimming took 0 bases from V and 8 from J, leaving 11 bases between them. The CDR3 consists of 13 residues. CDR3 region: CASSLGLGDGYTF. As DNA, the CDR3 is TGTGCCAGCAGCTTGGGACTTGGCGACGGCTACACCTTC.

The chain carries TRBV6-1 and TRBJ1-2, with a weak D call TRBD1 (6 bases). The ends were cut back, 0 bases at V and 6 bases at J, with 14 bases in the middle. The CDR3 runs to 15 residues. Germline V gene sequence: CDR1 MNHNS, CDR2 SASEGT. DNA of the CDR3: TGTGCCAGCAGTGAAGCTCGCGGGGGGCGGAATGGCTACACCTTC. This translates into CASSEARGGRNGYTF.

The sample holds many counts of this clonotype. This sequence joins TRBV6-2 or TRBV6-3 and TRBJ2-1; D uncertain. V was shortened by 7 bases and J by 3 bases, with 4 bases between the two germline ends. This CDR3 has 11 amino acids. Germline values: CDR1 MNHEY, CDR2 SVGEGT. This CDR3 is CASTSYNEQFF. CDR3 nucleotides: TGTGCCAGCACCAGCTACAATGAGCAGTTCTTC.

On this clonotype: A far larger clone is only one base removed, so a read error is likely. The rearrangement joins TRBV28 to TRBJ2-7; 16 bases align to TRBD2. The germline gives CDR1 MDHEN, CDR2 SYDVKM. The V gene end was trimmed by 7 bases and the J gene end by 7 bases; junction bases not matched to a gene: 19. The CDR3 totals 19 residues. In DNA form, the CDR3 reads TGTGCCAGCACCCTGGGACTAGCGGGAGGGGGGAAGGCCTACAATGAGCAGTACTTC. Protein product: CASTLGLAGGGKAYNEQYF.

This clonotype has ten or more counts. The rearrangement joins TRBV9 to TRBJ2-7; tentatively, D is TRBD1 (6 bases). The V and J ends lost 4 bases and 3 bases respectively, with 14 bases between them. CDR1 and CDR2 from the germline V gene are SGDLS and YYNGEE. The length of the CDR3 is 14 residues. This chain's CDR3 is CASSPRVGGYEQYF. CDR3 in DNA: TGTGCCAGCAGCCCGCGTGTAGGGGGCTACGAGCAGTACTTC.

This clonotype was counted once. A far bigger clonotype differs at one base, so this is likely a read error. The chain is built from TRBV7-9 and TRBJ2-7; D is possibly TRBD2 (6 bases). The CDR3 contains 14 residues. The V end was cut by 4 bases, the J end by 3 bases, with 13 bases between. Germline V gene sequence: CDR1 SEHNR, CDR2 FQNEAQ (reference sequence). As DNA, the CDR3 is TGTGCCAGCAGCTCTGGGCTAGCGCTCTACGAGCAGTACTTC. It yields the protein CASSSGLALYEQYF. Based on the CDR3 plus reference TRBV7-9 and TRBJ2-7, the full variable domain is DTGVSQNPRHKITKRGQNVTFRCDPISEHNRLYWYRQTLGQGPEFLTYFQNEAQLEKSRLLSDRFSAERPKGSFSTLEIQRTEQGDSAMYLCASSSGLALYEQYFGPGTRLTVT.

This clonotype was seen many times. The chain carries TRBV2 and TRBJ1-4; 8 bases match TRBD1. Trimming took 5 bases from V and 7 from J; bases not matched to a gene: 9. Germline loops: CDR1 SNHLY, CDR2 FYNNEI. The CDR3 is 15 residues long. The CDR3 DNA follows: TGTGCCAGCAGTCTGACAGGGGCAAAGGGTGAAAAACTGTTTTTT. It encodes CASSLTGAKGEKLFF.

This clonotype was seen ten or more times. V usage is TRBV12-3 or TRBV12-4 and J usage is TRBJ1-5; D is uncertain. With 6 bases removed from V and 0 bases from J, the gap between germline ends came to 12 bases. There are 15 residues in the CDR3. In nucleotides, the CDR3 is TGTGCCAGCAGGAGAGGAGACCCTAGCAATCAGCCCCAGCATTTT. Encoded protein: CASRRGDPSNQPQHF.

This clonotype was recorded a few times. This is likely an artifact of a read error, given a far larger clone one base away. The gene calls are TRBV20-1 and TRBJ2-1, with D tentatively TRBD1 or TRBD2 (5 bases each). CDR3 length: 13 residues. The germline gives CDR1 DFQATT, CDR2 SNEGSKA (reference sequence). The germline V and J ends were trimmed by 0 bases and 10 bases, with 13 bases remaining between them. The CDR3 region is CSARETVDYEQFF. In nucleotides, the CDR3 is TGCAGTGCTAGAGAGACAGTTGACTACGAGCAGTTCTTC.

This clonotype was seen at least ten times. This sequence joins TRBV2 and TRBJ1-1; no clear D gene. Germline V gene data show CDR1 as SNHLY and CDR2 as FYNNEI. The CDR3 spans 13 residues. Trimming left V 6 bases short and J 7 bases short, with 15 bases between. The CDR3 sequence is CASSEQIYLEAFF. In DNA, the CDR3 is TGTGCCAGCAGCGAACAGATCTACCTTGAAGCTTTCTTT.

This clonotype was detected many times. The chain has TRBV20-1 and TRBJ1-2, with 8 bases lining up with TRBD1. Germline CDR1 is DFQATT and CDR2 is SNEGSKA (reference sequence). There are 13 residues in the CDR3. V lost 8 bases and J lost 0; bases outside the gene matches: 5. CDR3 in amino acids: CSSKDRANYGYTF. Written as DNA, the CDR3 is TGCAGTTCTAAGGACAGGGCTAACTATGGCTACACCTTC.

The chain has TRBV29-1 and TRBJ2-2, with 7 bases that match TRBD1. This CDR3 spans 14 amino acids. With 4 bases clipped from V and 5 bases from J, the junction kept 7 bases outside the gene matches. Per germline, CDR1 SQVTM and CDR2 ANQGSEA. The CDR3 DNA sequence: TGCAGCGTTGTAGAACAGGGGTCGACCGGGGAGCTGTTTTTT. Translated, it gives CSVVEQGSTGELFF.

This clonotype was found a few times. With a far larger clone one base away, a read error is the likely cause. J is TRBJ2-1 and V is TRBV14; D ambiguous. This CDR3 has 13 amino acids. CDR1 is SGHDN and CDR2 is FVKESK in the germline V gene. V lost 0 bases to trimming and J lost 10 bases, with 10 bases between them. Written as DNA, the CDR3 is TGTGCCAGCAGCCAAGATAGTTTGTCGGAGCAGTTCTTC. Translation gives CASSQDSLSEQFF.

In this sample, this clonotype turned up many times. The rearrangement joins TRBV4-3 to TRBJ2-7, with a tentative D call TRBD1 (6 bases). The CDR3 extends over 15 amino acids. V was cut by 0 bases and J by 0 bases, with 9 bases left in between. The germline V gene encodes CDR1 LGHNA and CDR2 YSLEER. The CDR3 DNA reads TGCGCCAGCAGCCAAGATCAGGGGAGCTCCTACGAGCAGTACTTC. It yields the protein CASSQDQGSSYEQYF.

The chain uses TRBV18 and TRBJ2-7, with a tentative D call TRBD1 (6 bases). V was shortened by 3 bases and J by 4 bases, with 16 bases between the two germline ends. The CDR3 contains 15 residues. Germline CDR1 reads KGHSH; CDR2 reads LQKENI. The CDR3 loop is CASSPSQGMGYEQYF. In DNA form, the CDR3 reads TGTGCCAGCTCACCCTCCCAGGGGATGGGGTACGAGCAGTACTTC.

In its sample, this clonotype was seen many times. This sequence joins TRBV6-2 or TRBV6-3 and TRBJ1-6; no definite D call. The CDR3 totals 16 residues. Germline CDR1 MNHEY, CDR2 SVGEGT. V was trimmed by 8 bases and J by 0 bases, leaving 14 bases between them. This CDR3 reads CASRTVRSSYNSPLHF. CDR3 in DNA: TGTGCCAGCCGGACGGTGAGGAGCTCCTATAATTCACCCCTCCACTTT.

This sequence joins TRBV10-3 and TRBJ2-5, with 7 bases lining up with TRBD1. The trim removed 0 bases at V and 4 bases at J, leaving 5 bases unmatched. Germline lookup yields CDR1 ENHRY and CDR2 SYGVKD. This CDR3 is built from 15 residues. Written as DNA, the CDR3 is TGTGCCATCAGTGAGTCGACCTACAGGGGAGAGACCCAGTACTTC. Amino acids: CAISESTYRGETQYF.

Turning to this clonotype: A far larger clone is a single base away, which makes a read error likely. The rearrangement uses TRBV5-6 and TRBJ2-5; tentatively, D is TRBD2 (7 bases). This CDR3 has 16 amino acids. V was trimmed by 7 bases and J by 11 bases, leaving 30 bases between them. The germline V gene encodes CDR1 SGHDT and CDR2 YYEEEE. The CDR3 nucleotides are TGTGCCAGCTCTACCTACCAGGGAGGGGGAGTCAATGAGCAGTACTTC. Translation: CASSTYQGGGVNEQYF.

V is TRBV28 and J is TRBJ2-2; D not certain. The CDR3 sequence is 13 residues long. The germline V gene has CDR1 MDHEN and CDR2 SYDVKM. V lost 6 bases, J lost 1 base, and 6 bases lay in between. CDR3 sequence: CASRWGNTGELFF. The CDR3 nucleotides are TGTGCCAGCAGGTGGGGGAACACCGGGGAGCTGTTTTTT. Full variable domain (rest looked up from reference TRBV28 and TRBJ2-2): DVKVTQSSRYLVKRTGEKVFLECVQDMDHENMFWYRQDPGLGLRLIYFSYDVKMKEKGDIPEGYSVSREKKERFSLILESASTNQTSMYLCASRWGNTGELFFGEGSRLTVL.

This clonotype was seen at least ten times. This chain joins TRBV5-4 and TRBJ2-5; tentative D call: TRBD2 (6 bases). Deletions cut 0 bases from V and 5 bases from J, with 11 bases between. Germline assignment: CDR1 SGHNT and CDR2 YYREEE (reference sequence). This CDR3 spans 14 amino acids. Here the CDR3 reads CASSLVEGTETQYF. CDR3 in DNA: TGTGCCAGCAGCTTGGTGGAGGGAACGGAGACCCAGTACTTC.